These 2 T cell receptor beta chains were sequenced from one sample in a study of identifying expanded T cells in peripheral blood. Only in-frame clones appear in the TCRdb table, and some are missing; sequencing was by immunoSEQ multiplex PCR. The sample holds tens of thousands of clones, 84% seen once. Sequences were obtained from blood. These receptors all come from a person aged 18 to 70 in good health.

The rearrangement joins TRBV28 to TRBJ2-5; D perhaps matches TRBD2 (6 bases). From germline, CDR1 is MDHEN and CDR2 SYDVKM. V lost 5 bases, J lost 4 bases, and 11 bases lay in between. This CDR3 has 13 amino acids. The CDR3 nucleotides are TGTGCCAGCAGTACTAGCTCGAGAGAGACCCAGTACTTC. This sequence encodes CASSTSSRETQYF. The entire variable domain, with the rest obtained from reference TRBV28 and TRBJ2-5, is as follows: DVKVTQSSRYLVKRTGEKVFLECVQDMDHENMFWYRQDPGLGLRLIYFSYDVKMKEKGDIPEGYSVSREKKERFSLILESASTNQTSMYLCASSTSSRETQYFGPGTRLLVL.

V usage is TRBV19 and J usage is TRBJ2-1; TRBD2 matches at 10 bases. From germline, CDR1 is LNHDA and CDR2 SQIVND (reference sequence). The CDR3 is made up of 17 amino acids. The J segment lost 7 bases and the V segment lost 1 base, leaving 10 bases of the junction unmatched. CDR3: CASSIGRGLAPTNEQFF. The CDR3 DNA reads as TGTGCCAGTAGTATAGGCAGGGGACTAGCGCCTACTAATGAGCAGTTCTTC.